The rows below give T cell receptor beta chains drawn from one sample of a study of CD8 T cells in Susac syndrome. MiXCR, applied by TCRdb to the immunoSEQ multiplex PCR reads, yields one record per CDR3 protein. Of 110,000 to 150,000 distinct CDR3 sequences listed, approximately 94% were seen once; the top ten hold over 0.065%. Sequencing input: CD4+ T cells from PBMCs. These receptors were collected from a human donor with Susac syndrome. The CDR3 runs from the conserved cysteine through the conserved F or W. Each record gives: J gene, V gene, clone size, D gene, CDR3 protein, CDR3 DNA. D genes are given only for firm matches. Not all rows give a size; the values are once, few, many and, for expanded clones, a class.

J gene: TRBJ1-2
V gene: TRBV28
clone size: .
D gene: .
CDR3 protein: CASSFMDSRNYGYTF
CDR3 DNA: TGTGCCAGCAGTTTCATGGATTCACGAAACTATGGCTACACCTTC

J gene: TRBJ2-3
V gene: TRBV2
clone size: .
D gene: .
CDR3 protein: CASKGDHGDGDTQYF
CDR3 DNA: TGTGCCAGCAAGGGGGATCACGGGGACGGGGATACGCAGTATTTT

J gene: TRBJ2-6
V gene: TRBV6-6
clone size: .
D gene: .
CDR3 protein: CASSYQASGANVLTF
CDR3 DNA: TGTGCCAGCAGTTACCAGGCCTCTGGGGCCAACGTCCTGACTTTC

J gene: TRBJ1-2
V gene: TRBV19
clone size: .
D gene: TRBD1
CDR3 protein: CASSTGTVYGYTF
CDR3 DNA: TGTGCCAGTAGTACGGGGACAGTCTATGGCTACACCTTC

J gene: TRBJ2-4
V gene: TRBV25-1
clone size: .
D gene: TRBD2
CDR3 protein: CASRSVAGKQYF
CDR3 DNA: TGTGCCAGCAGGTCGGTAGCGGGAAAACAGTACTTC

J gene: TRBJ1-6
V gene: TRBV5-4
clone size: .
D gene: .
CDR3 protein: CASSPRWGGNYNSPLHF
CDR3 DNA: TGTGCCAGCAGCCCGAGGTGGGGCGGGAACTATAATTCACCCCTCCACTTT

J gene: TRBJ1-5
V gene: TRBV4-2
clone size: .
D gene: .
CDR3 protein: CASSQAGTGDSNQPQHF
CDR3 DNA: TGTGCCAGCAGCCAAGCAGGCACAGGCGATAGCAATCAGCCCCAGCATTTT

J gene: TRBJ2-7
V gene: TRBV4-1
clone size: .
D gene: TRBD1
CDR3 protein: CASSQPGQATPYEQYF
CDR3 DNA: TGCGCCAGCAGCCAGCCGGGACAGGCGACTCCCTACGAGCAGTACTTC

J gene: TRBJ1-2
V gene: TRBV12-3/TRBV12-4
clone size: .
D gene: TRBD1
CDR3 protein: CASTRTGGGYGYTF
CDR3 DNA: TGTGCCAGCACCCGGACAGGGGGCGGCTATGGCTACACCTTC

J gene: TRBJ1-5
V gene: TRBV24-1
clone size: .
D gene: .
CDR3 protein: CATSGQSNQPQHF
CDR3 DNA: TGTGCCACCAGTGGACAGAGCAATCAGCCCCAGCATTTT

J gene: TRBJ2-3
V gene: TRBV25-1
clone size: .
D gene: TRBD2
CDR3 protein: CASSTSGFTDTQYF
CDR3 DNA: TGTGCCAGCAGTACTAGCGGGTTCACAGATACGCAGTATTTT

J gene: TRBJ1-6
V gene: TRBV4-2
clone size: .
D gene: .
CDR3 protein: CASSQERVGATDSPLHF
CDR3 DNA: TGTGCCAGCAGCCAAGAGCGGGTAGGGGCGACTGATTCACCCCTCCACTTT

J gene: TRBJ2-2
V gene: TRBV7-3
clone size: .
D gene: .
CDR3 protein: CASSLTIGTPTGELFF
CDR3 DNA: TGTGCCAGCAGCTTAACGATTGGGACGCCGACCGGGGAGCTGTTTTTT

J gene: TRBJ1-3
V gene: TRBV4-1
clone size: .
D gene: .
CDR3 protein: CASSRLGDLAGNTIYF
CDR3 DNA: TGCGCCAGCAGCCGTTTAGGGGATTTGGCTGGAAACACCATATATTTT

J gene: TRBJ1-2
V gene: TRBV7-9
clone size: once
D gene: TRBD1
CDR3 protein: CASSPPTGGYGYTF
CDR3 DNA: TGTGCCAGCAGCCCCCCCACAGGGGGGTATGGCTACACCTTC

J gene: TRBJ1-5
V gene: TRBV20-1
clone size: .
D gene: .
CDR3 protein: CSAPVLRGSNQPQHF
CDR3 DNA: TGCAGTGCCCCGGTGCTGCGGGGTAGCAATCAGCCCCAGCATTTT

J gene: TRBJ2-5
V gene: TRBV7-3
clone size: .
D gene: .
CDR3 protein: CASSPRPKETQYF
CDR3 DNA: TGTGCCAGCAGCCCCCGTCCGAAAGAGACCCAGTACTTC

J gene: TRBJ1-1
V gene: TRBV29-1
clone size: .
D gene: .
CDR3 protein: CSIGRGNRRANTEAFF
CDR3 DNA: TGCAGCATAGGGAGGGGTAACAGGAGAGCGAACACTGAAGCTTTCTTT

J gene: TRBJ2-3
V gene: TRBV9
clone size: .
D gene: TRBD2
CDR3 protein: CASSAAGGEGTDTQYF
CDR3 DNA: TGTGCCAGCAGCGCAGCGGGGGGGGAGGGCACAGATACGCAGTATTTT

J gene: TRBJ2-7
V gene: TRBV2
clone size: .
D gene: .
CDR3 protein: CASSVQTSYEQYF
CDR3 DNA: TGTGCCAGCAGTGTCCAGACCTCCTACGAGCAGTACTTC

J gene: TRBJ1-1
V gene: TRBV29-1
clone size: .
D gene: .
CDR3 protein: CRGGEDGLRTLEAFF
CDR3 DNA: TGCAGGGGAGGGGAGGATGGTCTCAGGACCCTTGAAGCTTTCTTT

J gene: TRBJ2-1
V gene: TRBV6-4
clone size: .
D gene: .
CDR3 protein: CASSGGEAYNEQFF
CDR3 DNA: TGTGCCAGCAGTGGGGGGGAGGCCTACAATGAGCAGTTCTTC